This T cell receptor beta chain derives from a study of spatial heterogeneity in lung cancer. TCRdb passed the 5' RACE reads through MiXCR, listing each CDR3 protein once. Counted here are about 43,000 distinct CDR3 sequences, approximately 22% occurring once; the ten biggest clones make up roughly 7.2%. Time point indicated: blood at routine non-recurrence follow-up after resection. J lost 1 base, V lost 3 bases, and 6 bases had no gene match. The CDR3 is 16 residues long. Germline CDR1 and CDR2: DFQATT and SNEGSKA (reference sequence). The specimen comprised PBMCs, sampled at follow-up. This chain uses TRBV20-1 with TRBJ2-2, with 9 bases aligning to TRBD2. The receptor was isolated from a female donor with early-stage non-small cell lung cancer. The CDR3 here is CSARGLLAGNTGELFF. The CDR3 region has the DNA TGCAGTGCTAGGGGGTTACTAGCGGGGAACACCGGGGAGCTGTTTTTT.